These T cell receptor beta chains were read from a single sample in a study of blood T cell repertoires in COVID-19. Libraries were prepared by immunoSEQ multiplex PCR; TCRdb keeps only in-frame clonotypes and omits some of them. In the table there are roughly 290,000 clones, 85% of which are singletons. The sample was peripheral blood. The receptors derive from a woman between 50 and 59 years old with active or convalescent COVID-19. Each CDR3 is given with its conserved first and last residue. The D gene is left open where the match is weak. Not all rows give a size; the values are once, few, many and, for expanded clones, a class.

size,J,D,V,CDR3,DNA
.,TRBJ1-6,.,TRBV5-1,CASSKDGRRGSPLHF,TGCGCCAGCAGCAAGGATGGAAGAAGGGGTTCACCCCTCCACTTT
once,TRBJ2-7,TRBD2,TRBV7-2,CASSKRTSGSYEQYF,TGTGCCAGCAGCAAACGGACTAGCGGTTCCTACGAGCAGTACTTC
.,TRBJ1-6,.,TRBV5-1,CASSLKLDSPLHF,TGCGCCAGCAGCTTGAAACTAGATTCACCCCTCCACTTT
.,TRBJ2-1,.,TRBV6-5,CASSFRSPPVQFF,TGTGCCAGCAGTTTCCGAAGCCCGCCGGTGCAGTTCTTC
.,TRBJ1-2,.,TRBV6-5,CASSYGVNYGYTF,TGTGCCAGCAGTTACGGAGTTAACTATGGCTACACCTTC
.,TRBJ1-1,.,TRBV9,CASSVEVGGTNTEAFF,TGTGCCAGCAGCGTAGAGGTGGGGGGTACGAACACTGAAGCTTTCTTT
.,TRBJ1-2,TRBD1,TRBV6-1,CASSEIGQGANYGYTF,TGTGCCAGCAGTGAAATCGGACAGGGGGCTAACTATGGCTACACCTTC
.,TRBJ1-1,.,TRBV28,CASTLTTPGYTEAFF,TGTGCCAGCACTTTAACGACTCCAGGGTACACTGAAGCTTTCTTT
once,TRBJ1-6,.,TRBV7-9,CASSLAAGRNSPLHF,TGTGCCAGCAGCTTAGCGGCAGGGAGGAATTCACCCCTCCACTTT
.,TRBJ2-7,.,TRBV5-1,CASSFEQAGYEQYF,TGCGCCAGCAGCTTTGAACAGGCCGGTTACGAGCAGTACTTC
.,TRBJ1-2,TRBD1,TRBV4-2,CASSQVQGAAASGYTF,TGTGCCAGCAGCCAAGTACAGGGGGCGGCAGCAAGTGGCTACACCTTC
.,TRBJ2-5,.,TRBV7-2,CASSLALGLRRGTQYF,TGTGCCAGCAGCTTAGCGCTTGGACTTAGGAGGGGGACCCAGTACTTC
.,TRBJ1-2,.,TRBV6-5,CASSSNPQGGYTF,TGTGCCAGCAGTTCGAACCCTCAGGGTGGCTACACCTTC
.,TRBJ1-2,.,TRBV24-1,CATSDLGTNYGYTF,TGTGCCACCAGTGATTTGGGCACGAACTATGGCTACACCTTC
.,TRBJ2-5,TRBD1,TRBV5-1,CASSLGTRGHEETQYF,TGCGCCAGCAGCTTGGGTACCAGGGGGCATGAAGAGACCCAGTACTTC
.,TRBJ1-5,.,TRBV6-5,CASSTRHDSNQPQHF,TGTGCCAGCAGTACGCGACACGATAGCAATCAGCCCCAGCATTTT
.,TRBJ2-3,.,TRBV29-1,CSVEDKAGRMADTQYF,TGCAGCGTTGAAGATAAGGCGGGGAGGATGGCAGATACGCAGTATTTT
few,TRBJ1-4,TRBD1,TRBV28,CAKGDRGGEKLFF,TGTGCCAAGGGGGACAGGGGAGGGGAAAAACTGTTTTTT
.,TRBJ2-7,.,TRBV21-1,CASSKDGGNGREQYF,TGTGCCAGCAGCAAAGACGGAGGGAACGGTCGCGAGCAGTACTTC
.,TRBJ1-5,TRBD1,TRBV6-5,CASRDRADQPQHF,TGTGCCAGCAGGGACAGGGCGGATCAGCCCCAGCATTTT
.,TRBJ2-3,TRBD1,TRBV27,CASRRQGPTDTQYF,TGTGCCAGCAGAAGACAGGGACCCACAGATACGCAGTATTTT
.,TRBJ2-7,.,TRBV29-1,CSVVNLPYEQYF,TGCAGCGTTGTAAACTTGCCCTACGAGCAGTACTTC
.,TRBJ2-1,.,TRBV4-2,CASSQDLSFSQFF,TGTGCCAGCAGCCAAGATCTTAGCTTCTCGCAGTTCTTC
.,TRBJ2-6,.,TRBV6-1,CASSVRPGLGANVLTF,TGTGCCAGCAGTGTACGCCCAGGGTTGGGGGCCAACGTCCTGACTTTC
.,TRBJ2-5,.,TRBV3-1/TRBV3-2,CASSRPISGETQYF,TGTGCCAGCAGCCGTCCCATATCGGGGGAGACCCAGTACTTC
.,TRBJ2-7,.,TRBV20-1,CSALRGVEQYF,TGCAGTGCTCTCCGCGGGGTGGAGCAGTACTTC
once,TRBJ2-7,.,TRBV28,CASSSPSEPSSSYEQYF,TGTGCCAGCAGTTCCCCCAGCGAACCTTCGAGCTCCTACGAGCAGTACTTC
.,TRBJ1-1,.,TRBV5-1,CASSPLQGRDTEAFF,TGCGCCAGCAGCCCTTTGCAGGGAAGGGACACTGAAGCTTTCTTT
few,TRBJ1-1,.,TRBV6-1,CASSERRGRAFF,TGTGCCAGCAGTGAAAGGAGGGGACGAGCTTTCTTT
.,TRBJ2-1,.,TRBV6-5,CASGPEDYNEQFF,TGTGCCAGCGGACCGGAGGACTACAATGAGCAGTTCTTC
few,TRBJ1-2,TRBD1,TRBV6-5,CATLIGAGGLYGYTF,TGTGCCACCCTAATAGGGGCAGGGGGGCTCTATGGCTACACCTTC
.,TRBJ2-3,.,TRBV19,CASSIDDSIADTQYF,TGTGCCAGTAGTATCGATGACTCAATCGCAGATACGCAGTATTTT